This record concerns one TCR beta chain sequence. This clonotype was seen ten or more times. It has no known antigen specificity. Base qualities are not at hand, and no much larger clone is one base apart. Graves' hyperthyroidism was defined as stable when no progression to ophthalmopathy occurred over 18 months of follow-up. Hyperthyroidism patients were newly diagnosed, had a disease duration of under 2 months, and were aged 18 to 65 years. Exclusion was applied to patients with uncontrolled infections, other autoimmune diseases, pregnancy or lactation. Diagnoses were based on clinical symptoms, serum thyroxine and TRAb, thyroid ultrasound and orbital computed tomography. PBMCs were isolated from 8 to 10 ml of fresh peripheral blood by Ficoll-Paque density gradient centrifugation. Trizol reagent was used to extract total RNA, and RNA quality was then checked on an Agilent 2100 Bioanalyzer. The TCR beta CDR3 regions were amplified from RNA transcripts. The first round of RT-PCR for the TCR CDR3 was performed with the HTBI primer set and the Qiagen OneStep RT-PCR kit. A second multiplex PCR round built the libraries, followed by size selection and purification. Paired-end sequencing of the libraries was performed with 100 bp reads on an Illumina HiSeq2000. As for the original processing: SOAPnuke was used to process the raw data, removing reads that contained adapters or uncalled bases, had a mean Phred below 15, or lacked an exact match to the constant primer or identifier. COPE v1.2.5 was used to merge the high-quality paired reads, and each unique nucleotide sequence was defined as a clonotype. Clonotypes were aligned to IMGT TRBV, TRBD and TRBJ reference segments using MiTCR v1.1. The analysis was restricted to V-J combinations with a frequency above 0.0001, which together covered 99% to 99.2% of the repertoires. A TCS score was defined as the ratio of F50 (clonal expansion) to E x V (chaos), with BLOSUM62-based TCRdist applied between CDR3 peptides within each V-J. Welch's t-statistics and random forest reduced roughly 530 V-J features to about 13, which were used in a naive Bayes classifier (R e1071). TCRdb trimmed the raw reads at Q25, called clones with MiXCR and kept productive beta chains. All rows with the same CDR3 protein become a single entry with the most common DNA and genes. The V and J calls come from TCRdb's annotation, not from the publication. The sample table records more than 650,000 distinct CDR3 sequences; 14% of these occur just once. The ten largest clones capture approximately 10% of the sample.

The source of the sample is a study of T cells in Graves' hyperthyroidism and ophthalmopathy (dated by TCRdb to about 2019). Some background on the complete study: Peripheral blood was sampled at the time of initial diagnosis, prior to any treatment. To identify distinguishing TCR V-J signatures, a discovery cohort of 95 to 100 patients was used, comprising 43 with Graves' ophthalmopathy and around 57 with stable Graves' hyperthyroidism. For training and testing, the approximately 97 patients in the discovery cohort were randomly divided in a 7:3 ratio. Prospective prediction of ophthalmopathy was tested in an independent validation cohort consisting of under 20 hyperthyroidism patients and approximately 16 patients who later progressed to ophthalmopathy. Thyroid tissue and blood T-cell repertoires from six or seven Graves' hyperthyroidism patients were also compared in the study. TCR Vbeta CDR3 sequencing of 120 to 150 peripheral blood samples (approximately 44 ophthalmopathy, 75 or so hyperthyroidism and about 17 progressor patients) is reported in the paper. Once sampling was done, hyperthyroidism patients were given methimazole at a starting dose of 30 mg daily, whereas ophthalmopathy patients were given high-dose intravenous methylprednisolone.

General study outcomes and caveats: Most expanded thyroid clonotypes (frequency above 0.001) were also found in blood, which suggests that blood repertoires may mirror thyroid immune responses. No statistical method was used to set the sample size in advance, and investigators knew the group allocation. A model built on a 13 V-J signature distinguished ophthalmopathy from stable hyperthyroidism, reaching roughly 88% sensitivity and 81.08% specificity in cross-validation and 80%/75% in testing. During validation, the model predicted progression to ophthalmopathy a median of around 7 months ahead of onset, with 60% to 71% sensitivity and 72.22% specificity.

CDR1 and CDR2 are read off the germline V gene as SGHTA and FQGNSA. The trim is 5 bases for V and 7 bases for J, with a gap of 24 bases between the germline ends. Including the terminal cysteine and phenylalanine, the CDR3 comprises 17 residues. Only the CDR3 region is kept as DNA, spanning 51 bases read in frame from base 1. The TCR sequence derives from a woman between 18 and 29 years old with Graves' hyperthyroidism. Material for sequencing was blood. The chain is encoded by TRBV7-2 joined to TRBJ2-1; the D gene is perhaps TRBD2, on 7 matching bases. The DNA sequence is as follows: TGTGCCAGCAGCCCGAGAGGGTGGCGGAGGGGGGGGAATGAGCAGTTCTTC. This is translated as CASSPRGWRRGGNEQFF.